This T cell receptor beta chain was obtained from a study of shared clonotypes between healthy human individuals. HIV-negative, healthy adults without recent acute infections or vaccinations were the donors. Profiling relied on immunoSEQ multiplex PCR, and the TCRdb table lists in-frame clones only, not all of them. The table has more than 2 million clones, 90% to 97% seen once. With 7 bases removed from V and 3 bases from J, the gap between germline ends came to 12 bases. Germline CDR1 is LNHDA and CDR2 is SQIVND (reference sequence). The length of the CDR3 is 13 residues. This TCR was sampled from a young man in good health. The chain is built from TRBV19 and TRBJ1-2, with D maybe TRBD1 (6 bases). The sequenced sample consisted of naive CD4+ T cells sorted from blood. Subset defined: CD45RA+ positively selected. The DNA of the CDR3 is TGTGCCAGTACCCTAGGACAGTACTATGGCTACACCTTC. It translates to CASTLGQYYGYTF.